This TCR beta chain was documented in a study of T cells in Graves' hyperthyroidism and ophthalmopathy (dated by TCRdb to the late 2010s). For the study in its entirety: Peripheral blood samples were taken at the time of initial diagnosis, prior to any treatment. To identify distinguishing TCR V-J signatures, a discovery cohort of around 100 patients was used, comprising some 43 with Graves' ophthalmopathy and 55 to 65 with stable Graves' hyperthyroidism. Prospective prediction of ophthalmopathy was tested in an independent validation cohort of 18 hyperthyroidism patients and 15 to 17 patients who later progressed to ophthalmopathy. For training and testing, the 80 to 100 patients in the discovery cohort were randomly divided in a 7:3 ratio. The study also compared thyroid tissue and blood T-cell repertoires from about six Graves' hyperthyroidism patients. Once sampling was done, hyperthyroidism patients were given methimazole at a starting dose of 30 mg daily, whereas ophthalmopathy patients were given high-dose intravenous methylprednisolone. The paper reports TCR Vbeta CDR3 sequencing of 140 or so peripheral blood samples: around 41 ophthalmopathy, around 80 hyperthyroidism and approximately 17 progressor patients.

TCR beta CDR3 regions were amplified from RNA transcripts. The TCR CDR3 was subjected to a first round of RT-PCR using the HTBI primer set and the Qiagen OneStep RT-PCR kit. The libraries were constructed in a second round of multiplex PCR and then size-selected and purified. Sequencing of the libraries was done on an Illumina HiSeq2000 using paired-end 100 bp reads. The published analysis was carried out like this. Raw data were processed with SOAPnuke, discarding reads with adapters, uncalled bases, mean Phred below 15, or no exact constant-primer or identifier match. COPE v1.2.5 was used to merge high-quality paired reads, and clonotypes were defined as unique nucleotide sequences. MiTCR v1.1 was used to align clonotypes to the IMGT TRBV, TRBD and TRBJ reference segments. The analysis was restricted to V-J combinations with a frequency above 0.0001, which together covered over 99% of the repertoires. A TCS score was defined as the ratio of F50 (clonal expansion) to E x V (chaos), with BLOSUM62-based TCRdist applied between CDR3 peptides within each V-J. Welch's t-statistics and random forest reduced 500 to 650 V-J features to 13, which were used in a naive Bayes classifier (R e1071). The public reads were reprocessed in TCRdb via fastp at Q25 and MiXCR, keeping in-frame beta chains. Entries are consolidated by CDR3 protein sequence, retaining the most common genes and DNA. Here the V and J calls rest on TCRdb's processing, not on the authors' analysis. In this sample the table shows a few hundred thousand distinct CDR3 sequences, about 13% of which occur a single time. Of the sample, about 37% falls within the top ten clones.

Ophthalmopathy patients had moderately to severely active disease, Clinical Activity Score of at least 3, NOSPECS grade of at least 4, and duration under 3 months. The study excluded patients with uncontrolled infections, other autoimmune diseases, pregnancy or lactation. Diagnoses were established on the basis of clinical symptoms, serum thyroxine and TRAb, thyroid ultrasound, and orbital computed tomography. Ficoll-Paque density gradient centrifugation was used to isolate PBMCs from 10 ml of fresh peripheral blood. Total RNA was extracted with Trizol reagent, and quality was checked on an Agilent 2100 Bioanalyzer. Trimming removed 2 bases from V and 7 bases from J, leaving 8 bases between the germline ends. The germline V gene yields SGHNT for CDR1 and YENEEA for CDR2. The CDR3 contains 12 residues, cysteine and phenylalanine counted. The entry retains the CDR3 DNA only, 36 bases that are in frame from base 1.

This clonotype was seen at least ten times. Its antigen has not been determined. The input lacks base qualities; no much larger clone sits a single base away. Broader findings and caveats from the paper: Sample size was not statistically predetermined, and blinding of investigators to group allocation was not performed. In validation, the model predicted progression to ophthalmopathy a median of roughly 6.1 months before onset, with approximately 68% sensitivity and 72.22% specificity. Blood samples also contained most of the expanded thyroid clonotypes (frequency above 0.001), which suggests that blood repertoires may reflect thyroid immune responses. A model built on a 13 V-J signature distinguished ophthalmopathy from stable hyperthyroidism, reaching roughly 88% sensitivity and approximately 83% specificity in cross-validation and 80%/75% in testing.

The specimen sequenced was blood. The V and J genes are TRBV11-3 and TRBJ1-1; the D segment could be TRBD1, given 6 matching bases. The sequence was obtained from a woman aged 40 to 50 with Graves' ophthalmopathy. The CDR3 reads CASSLSTGEAFF. The nucleotides read TGTGCCAGCAGCTTATCGACAGGTGAAGCTTTCTTT.